A selection of T cell receptor beta chains follows, all from one sample in a study of T cells in Graves' hyperthyroidism and ophthalmopathy. MiXCR, applied by TCRdb to the multiplex PCR reads, yields one record per CDR3 protein. This table has over 450,000 distinct CDR3 sequences, roughly 15% appearing once. What was sequenced was blood. All receptors come from a woman aged 18-29 years with Graves' ophthalmopathy. Each CDR3 is given with its conserved first and last residue. The D gene is left open where the match is weak. Clone sizes are given selectively: once, few, many, or a class where the clone is expanded.

clone size: -; J gene: TRBJ2-5; D gene: -; V gene: TRBV15; CDR3 DNA: TGTGCCACCAGAATCAGGACGGGTGGAAGCGAGACCCAGTACTTC; CDR3 protein: CATRIRTGGSETQYF
clone size: -; J gene: TRBJ2-5; D gene: -; V gene: TRBV20-1; CDR3 DNA: TGCAGTACCCAAGACGGCCAATCCGAGACCCAGTACTTC; CDR3 protein: CSTQDGQSETQYF
clone size: few; J gene: TRBJ1-2; D gene: -; V gene: TRBV7-2; CDR3 DNA: TGTGCCAGCAGCTCCCCCGGGGCAGCCCGGGGTGGCTACACCTTC; CDR3 protein: CASSSPGAARGGYTF
clone size: many; J gene: TRBJ2-3; D gene: -; V gene: TRBV5-6; CDR3 DNA: TGTGCCAGCAGCTTGGAGGGTGGACCGGTCAGGGGCACAGATACGCAGTATTTT; CDR3 protein: CASSLEGGPVRGTDTQYF
clone size: -; J gene: TRBJ1-6; D gene: -; V gene: TRBV7-2; CDR3 DNA: TGTGCCAGCAGCTTAGGGGTCCTTAATTCACCCCTCCACTTT; CDR3 protein: CASSLGVLNSPLHF
clone size: many; J gene: TRBJ2-1; D gene: -; V gene: TRBV11-2; CDR3 DNA: TGTGCCAGCAGCTTAGTTCCAAACGGCACCTACAATGAGCAGTTCTTC; CDR3 protein: CASSLVPNGTYNEQFF
clone size: many; J gene: TRBJ2-7; D gene: TRBD2; V gene: TRBV27; CDR3 DNA: TGTGCCAGCAGTTTATCCGGGACTAACTCCTACGAGCAGTACTTC; CDR3 protein: CASSLSGTNSYEQYF
clone size: many; J gene: TRBJ1-2; D gene: -; V gene: TRBV27; CDR3 DNA: TGTGCCAGCAGTTCAAACCGGGACCGGGGGAACTATGGCTACACCTTC; CDR3 protein: CASSSNRDRGNYGYTF
clone size: many; J gene: TRBJ1-2; D gene: TRBD1; V gene: TRBV9; CDR3 DNA: TGTGCCAGCAGTCAAGGACAGGGGGCGAGTGGCTACACCTTC; CDR3 protein: CASSQGQGASGYTF
clone size: many; J gene: TRBJ1-2; D gene: -; V gene: TRBV28; CDR3 DNA: TGTGCCAGCAGTCCCTTTCGAGGGGCGACACCTAACTATGGCTACACCTTC; CDR3 protein: CASSPFRGATPNYGYTF
clone size: many; J gene: TRBJ2-5; D gene: -; V gene: TRBV7-2; CDR3 DNA: TGTGCCAGCAGCTTAAATAGCCAGGTCCAAGAGACCCAGTACTTC; CDR3 protein: CASSLNSQVQETQYF
clone size: -; J gene: TRBJ1-5; D gene: TRBD1; V gene: TRBV27; CDR3 DNA: TGTGCCAGCAGTGACGGAGGACAGGGGGCACGTCAGCCCCAGCATTTT; CDR3 protein: CASSDGGQGARQPQHF
clone size: few; J gene: TRBJ2-7; D gene: -; V gene: TRBV5-1; CDR3 DNA: TGCGCCAGCAGCTTGGATTTCGGGCGCGAGCAGTACTTC; CDR3 protein: CASSLDFGREQYF
clone size: many; J gene: TRBJ1-5; D gene: TRBD1; V gene: TRBV10-3; CDR3 DNA: TGTGCCATCAGTGAAGGGGGCGGATTTAGCAATCAGCCCCAGCATTTT; CDR3 protein: CAISEGGGFSNQPQHF
clone size: many; J gene: TRBJ1-2; D gene: TRBD1; V gene: TRBV10-3; CDR3 DNA: TGTGCCATCAGTGAGTCGAGAGGACAGGGTCCACTCGGCTACACCTTC; CDR3 protein: CAISESRGQGPLGYTF
clone size: many; J gene: TRBJ1-1; D gene: -; V gene: TRBV6-6; CDR3 DNA: TGTGCCAGCAGTTACGGGGGCGTCACTGAAGCTTTCTTT; CDR3 protein: CASSYGGVTEAFF
clone size: few; J gene: TRBJ2-3; D gene: -; V gene: TRBV3-1; CDR3 DNA: TGTGCCAGCAGCCACCCTCTAGGGGATCTTCCAGATACGCAGTATTTT; CDR3 protein: CASSHPLGDLPDTQYF
clone size: -; J gene: TRBJ1-1; D gene: -; V gene: TRBV15; CDR3 DNA: TGTGCCACCAGCAGAGAGAATTTCAGGAACACTGAAGCTTTCTTT; CDR3 protein: CATSRENFRNTEAFF
clone size: many; J gene: TRBJ2-7; D gene: TRBD2; V gene: TRBV6-2/TRBV6-3; CDR3 DNA: TGTGCCAGCAGGGATCGGACTAGTCTGCTTCGATACGAGCAGTACTTC; CDR3 protein: CASRDRTSLLRYEQYF
clone size: few; J gene: TRBJ1-2; D gene: -; V gene: TRBV13; CDR3 DNA: TGTGCCAGCAGTAACCAGAGAGCTGGCTATGGCTACACCTTC; CDR3 protein: CASSNQRAGYGYTF
clone size: many; J gene: TRBJ2-5; D gene: -; V gene: TRBV24-1; CDR3 DNA: TGTGCCACCAGTGCTAAACAGGAATACCAAGAGACCCAGTACTTC; CDR3 protein: CATSAKQEYQETQYF
clone size: many; J gene: TRBJ1-5; D gene: -; V gene: TRBV6-5; CDR3 DNA: TGTGCCAGCAGTTACTCGGGGCGGGTGTCGAGCAATCAGCCCCAGCATTTT; CDR3 protein: CASSYSGRVSSNQPQHF
clone size: few; J gene: TRBJ1-2; D gene: -; V gene: TRBV6-1; CDR3 DNA: TGTGCCGCTCAGCGAGGGGCTTGGTATGGCTACACCTTC; CDR3 protein: CAAQRGAWYGYTF
clone size: many; J gene: TRBJ1-6; D gene: TRBD1; V gene: TRBV27; CDR3 DNA: TGTGCCAGCAGTTACCCAGGGGGCCAATCACCCCTCCACTTT; CDR3 protein: CASSYPGGQSPLHF
clone size: -; J gene: TRBJ2-5; D gene: TRBD1; V gene: TRBV14; CDR3 DNA: TGTGCCAGCAGCCAATCGGCAGGGGGTTCACAAGAGACCCAGTACTTC; CDR3 protein: CASSQSAGGSQETQYF
clone size: many; J gene: TRBJ2-1; D gene: TRBD2; V gene: TRBV27; CDR3 DNA: TGTGCCAGCAGTTCCCCGACTAGCGGGGGCAGCGATGAGCAGTTCTTC; CDR3 protein: CASSSPTSGGSDEQFF
clone size: -; J gene: TRBJ1-1; D gene: -; V gene: TRBV4-1; CDR3 DNA: TGCGCCAGCAGCCAAGACTTAGGCATGAACACTGAAGCTTTCTTT; CDR3 protein: CASSQDLGMNTEAFF
clone size: few; J gene: TRBJ2-3; D gene: TRBD2; V gene: TRBV3-1; CDR3 DNA: TGTACCAGCAGCCAAACTAGCGACCGACGCACAGATACGCAGTATTTT; CDR3 protein: CTSSQTSDRRTDTQYF
clone size: many; J gene: TRBJ2-1; D gene: TRBD1; V gene: TRBV11-1; CDR3 DNA: TGTGCCAGCAGCTTGGAACAGGGGGCAGGCAATGAGCAGTTCTTC; CDR3 protein: CASSLEQGAGNEQFF